The T cell receptor beta chain described here comes from a study of shared clonotypes between healthy human individuals (dated by TCRdb to 2018 to 2021). Regarding the research as a whole: The cohort included a few men and a couple of women between 18 and 49 years of age. For each donor, CD4 naive and CD4 memory were each given three plates, CD8 naive was given two plates, and CD8 memory was given one plate. The study deeply sequenced blood TCR repertoires of five healthy adults to estimate repertoire size and the extent of clonotype sharing between individuals. Different laboratories and diverse techniques were used to prepare libraries and sequence TCR repertoires, to increase sequencing depth and limit assay-specific biases. Leukapheresis yielded between about 0.85 and 10 billion PBMCs per donor.

The CDR3 contains 13 residues, cysteine and phenylalanine counted. Just CDR3 DNA is preserved here, 39 bases in frame from base 1. A distance of 5 bases separates the germline ends of V and J, which lose 0 bases and 1 base respectively. The germline V gene (reference sequence) specifies SGHNT as CDR1 and YYREEE as CDR2. With regard to this clone: No cognate antigen has been identified for it. One base away lies a much larger clone, so this may be a sequencing read error.

General findings and caveats noted by the study authors: Only blood was sampled, and tissue TCR repertoires likely differ from those in blood. Compared with non-shared clonotypes, clonotypes shared by all four sorted-subset donors had higher generation probabilities. Incomplete sequencing was indicated by rarefaction of sorted-subset datasets, despite the large sequencing depth. Because the study included only a small number of donors, the genetic and exposure-history diversity represented was limited. Pairwise subsampling led to the expectation that sequencing depth would affect the degree of clonotype sharing among donors. Naive subsets generally had larger estimated clonotype richness than memory subsets did. Sharing across four donors was observed for around 5% of naive CD4, 3% to 3.5% of naive CD8, over 2% of memory CD4, and about 0.39% of memory CD8 clonotypes.

Donors were healthy HIV-negative adults with no recently reported acute infections or vaccinations. Every donor was a Caucasian adult residing in Nashville, Tennessee, USA. CD4+ T cells were enriched by magnetic negative selection, after which naive cells were positively selected on CD45RA and the negative fraction was taken as the memory subset. Blood was obtained by leukapheresis, after which PBMCs were separated by Ficoll-Histopaque density gradient centrifugation and cryopreserved in liquid nitrogen vapor phase. Analytical flow cytometry was used to check the purity and quantity of each magnetically sorted T cell population. From each sorted fraction, genomic DNA was isolated and quantified by UV absorbance on a Nanodrop 2000c. Using the deep immunoSEQ assay, multiplex PCR amplified TCR CDR3 regions from genomic DNA. Genomic DNA extracted from each cell subset was distributed evenly over all wells of several immunoSEQ 96-well plates, and each plate served as one replicate. For sorted subsets, each replicate PCR was loaded with 150 to 250 ng genomic DNA, equivalent to approximately 33,000 T cell genomes. The purified libraries were quantified using a Qubit 3.0 fluorometer, sized with a Bioanalyzer 2100, and then quantified again using the KAPA Library Quantification kit. A separate single-read 150-cycle Illumina NextSeq 550 flow cell was used to sequence each immunoSEQ 96-well plate. The original methods were these. Because the immunoSEQ output included only junctional sequences and no quality scores, the filtering could not be the same as the filtering used for full-length reads. Sequences were annotated with PyIR, a Python wrapper for IgBLAST v1.9, and V/J genes and CDR3 were assigned using IMGT germline references. Reads were filtered out if the reads had weak V/J assignments (E-value above 1e-6), no CDR3, stop codons, out-of-frame junctions, or ambiguous translated residues. V3J clonotypes were defined as sequences sharing an identical inferred V gene, J gene, and CDR3 amino acid sequence. Percentage overlap between repertoires was computed as shared unique clonotypes divided by the size of the smaller repertoire. Richness of each repertoire was evaluated using RTK rarefaction, the Chao1 estimator, and Recon v2.1 estimates of unobserved clonotypes. Generation probabilities were computed with OLGA for all TCRbeta clonotypes obtained by the gDNA method from several donors. What TCRdb holds here is the immuneACCESS table cut down to in-frame rearrangements. Part of the clones is not present; checked against another copy, under half of the missing clones reflect an unresolved V gene, and the others are unexplained. Clone size and V and J calls were adopted from that table, with D and trimming inferred from the DNA. The sample table holds approximately 980,000 clones, of which approximately 76% were seen once. Of the sample, over 1.3% is held by the ten largest clones.

This TCR was recovered from a man between 18 and 29 years old in good health. Source material: memory CD4+ T cells sorted from blood. According to the study, the label for this sample's cell subset or site signals: CD45RA-negative fraction. The chain links TRBV5-4 with TRBJ2-7; possibly the D gene is TRBD1, per 5 matching bases. CDR3 reads: CASSLDRSYEQYF. The DNA sequence reads TGTGCCAGCAGCTTGGACAGGTCCTACGAGCAGTACTTC.